The present entry profiles one T cell receptor beta chain with its context. Its cognate antigen is unknown. The primer mix had 60 Vbeta and 13 Jbeta primers. Measured with immunoSEQ multiplex PCR; TCRdb has only the in-frame clones, and not every one. The table has some 150,000 clones, about 72% seen once. The data stem from a study of cytomegalovirus exposure and HLA in healthy donors. Looking at the study overall: HLA-typed donors were the source of 83 million or so unique TCRs, which an early data release held.

Points from the study as a whole: The authors later found HLA-associated TCR beta chains more clonally expanded than equally common others.

Per germline, CDR1 LNHDA and CDR2 SQIVND (reference sequence). The V end was cut by 5 bases, the J end by 2 bases, with 16 bases between. The CDR3 contains 15 residues. The sample was PBMCs. The source is a male donor in good health and CMV-seronegative. The V call is TRBV19, the J call TRBJ2-7; D is perhaps TRBD1 (5 bases). The CDR3 DNA is TGTGCCAGTAGTCTACCAGGGAACCCACCCTACGAGCAGTACTTC. It specifies CASSLPGNPPYEQYF.